This T cell receptor (beta chain) was sequenced during a study of CD8 T cells in Susac syndrome. Whole-study results and caveats: TCR sequencing and HLA analysis covered a relatively small number of individuals.

This clonotype was counted a single time. Its antigen is unidentified. The healthy controls were matched to patients by age and sex. In contrast to the negatively isolated CD8+ and CD4+ T cells, TEMRA cells were FACS-enriched. RNA amounts of roughly 0.5 to 1 ug underwent reverse transcription with random hexamers. An immunoSEQ multiplex PCR generated amplified TCR beta CDR3 products spanning 54 Vbeta and 13 Jbeta. MiXCR, applied by TCRdb to the immunoSEQ multiplex PCR reads, yields one record per CDR3 protein. The table includes 100,000 to 150,000 distinct CDR3 sequences, 94% detected once. This CDR3 contains 16 residues. V lost 5 bases and J lost 8, with 24 bases in between. The V gene's germline CDR1 is ENHRY and CDR2 SYGVKD.

The sample was CD4+ T cells from PBMCs. The V gene is TRBV10-3, the J gene TRBJ1-2; D is perhaps TRBD1 (5 bases). This TCR was recovered from a human donor in good health. CDR3 loop: CAISQKNDQGAQGYTF. As DNA, the CDR3 is TGTGCCATCAGTCAAAAAAACGATCAGGGTGCACAAGGCTACACCTTC.